The 30 T cell receptor beta chains below come from one sample, sequenced in a study of shared clonotypes between healthy human individuals. Method: immunoSEQ multiplex PCR; TCRdb's copy keeps in-frame clones and lacks some. The table records roughly 2.5 million clones, approximately 90% of them present only once. Specimen: naive CD4+ T cells sorted from blood. Described subset: CD45RA+ positively selected. These receptor sequences come from a man aged 18 to 35 in good health.

V and J are TRBV6-6 and TRBJ1-3; tentative D call: TRBD1 (6 bases). This CDR3 has 16 residues. V was trimmed by 6 bases and J by 0 bases, leaving 15 bases between them. Germline lookup yields CDR1 MNHNY and CDR2 SVGAGI (reference sequence). CDR3 DNA sequence: TGTGCCAGCAGCCGCCAGAGGGGGGACTCTGGAAACACCATATATTTT. It codes for CASSRQRGDSGNTIYF.

J is TRBJ1-2 and V is TRBV5-1; no clear D. CDR3 length: 14 amino acids. The germline V gene has CDR1 SGHRS and CDR2 YFSETQ. Trimming cost V 0 bases and J 8 bases, with 14 bases left between them. CDR3 DNA sequence: TGCGCCAGCAGCTTGGATCAACACCCTCGGGGCTACACCTTC. Protein product: CASSLDQHPRGYTF.

This sequence joins TRBV7-2 and TRBJ1-1; D gene unclear. CDR1 is SGHTA and CDR2 is FQGNSA in the germline V gene. Trimming stripped 0 bases from V and 1 base from J, with 9 bases between. This CDR3 has 15 amino acids. The CDR3 loop is CASSLAGRQNTEAFF. As DNA, the CDR3 is TGTGCCAGCAGCTTAGCTGGGCGCCAGAACACTGAAGCTTTCTTT.

The chain carries TRBV7-3 and TRBJ2-2; D not resolved. Germline assignment: CDR1 SGHTA and CDR2 FQGTGA. Trimming shortened V by 5 bases and J by 0 bases, and 10 bases separated the two germline ends. CDR3 length: 15 amino acids. CDR3 nucleotides: TGTGCCAGCAGCCCTCAGTTCGCGAACACCGGGGAGCTGTTTTTT. Its translation is CASSPQFANTGELFF.

This chain links TRBV2 with TRBJ2-2; the D gene is possibly TRBD2 (6 bases). The CDR3 is made up of 13 amino acids. Trimming cost V 6 bases and J 4 bases, with 9 bases left between them. Germline V gene lookup returns CDR1 SNHLY and CDR2 FYNNEI. CDR3 amino acids: CASRTRSTGELFF. The CDR3, as DNA: TGTGCCAGCAGGACTAGATCCACCGGGGAGCTGTTTTTT.

V usage is TRBV9 and J usage is TRBJ1-2, with 8 bases matching TRBD1. Losses at the gene ends were 0 bases for V and 4 bases for J; bases not matched to a gene: 5. Germline V gives CDR1 SGDLS, CDR2 YYNGEE. The CDR3 runs 15 residues. The CDR3 reads CASSVGGQGGYGYTF. CDR3 nucleotides: TGTGCCAGCAGCGTAGGTGGACAGGGAGGCTATGGCTACACCTTC.

V is TRBV12-5 and J is TRBJ2-6; D may be TRBD1 or TRBD2 (6 bases each). V gave up 1 base and J gave up 1 base, with 11 bases separating them. The V gene's germline CDR1 is LGHNT and CDR2 FRNRAP. The CDR3 is 17 amino acids. The CDR3 DNA reads TGTGCTAGTGGTTTGGACGGAGGGGGTTCTGGGGCCAACGTCCTGACTTTC. It is translated as CASGLDGGGSGANVLTF.

This chain uses TRBV6-1 with TRBJ2-1, with a weak D call TRBD1 (6 bases). The V end lost 3 bases, the J end lost 7 bases, and 22 bases lay between the germline ends. Germline CDR1 and CDR2: MNHNS and SASEGT. The CDR3 contains 17 residues. The CDR3 DNA is TGTGCCAGCAGTGACCCCGGTGGCAGGGGTATTGGGAATGAGCAGTTCTTC. Translation: CASSDPGGRGIGNEQFF.

This clone was seen a single time. The chain links TRBV27 to TRBJ1-1; 10 bases fit TRBD1. In germline, CDR1 is MNHEY, CDR2 SMNVEV (reference sequence). This CDR3 is built from 19 residues. Trimming cost V 4 bases and J 0 bases; bases outside gene matches: 14. This CDR3 reads CASSSYGQGEMRMNTEAFF. The CDR3 bases are TGTGCCAGCAGTTCCTACGGACAGGGGGAGATGAGGATGAACACTGAAGCTTTCTTT.

This clone was counted only a few times. The chain carries TRBV6-5 and TRBJ1-5; D gene uncertain. Germline CDR1 MNHEY, CDR2 SVGAGI. CDR3 length equals 12 residues. With 8 bases removed from V and 3 bases from J, the gap between germline ends came to 8 bases. The CDR3 region is CASYRSNQPQHF. The CDR3 DNA is TGTGCCAGCTACAGATCCAATCAGCCCCAGCATTTT.

The chain employs TRBV28 and TRBJ1-4; no definite D call. V was pared by 3 bases and J by 2 bases, with 16 bases between. The germline V gene has CDR1 MDHEN and CDR2 SYDVKM. The CDR3 extends over 17 amino acids. CDR3 region: CASSFPLPSLTNEKLFF. CDR3 coding DNA: TGTGCCAGCAGTTTTCCCTTGCCCAGCCTGACTAATGAAAAACTGTTTTTT.

The J gene is TRBJ1-1, the V gene TRBV30; D perhaps matches TRBD1 (5 bases). Per germline, CDR1 GTSNPN and CDR2 SVGIG (reference sequence). The V gene lost 3 bases and the J gene lost 4 bases, with 15 bases spanning the gap. The CDR3 has 14 residues. The CDR3 region has the DNA TGTGCCTGGAGAGAATGGACTGGGGGCACTGAAGCTTTCTTT. Translation: CAWREWTGGTEAFF. The whole variable domain, remainder taken from reference TRBV30 and TRBJ1-1, is SQTIHQWPATLVQPVGSPLSLECTVEGTSNPNLYWYRQAAGRGLQLLFYSVGIGQISSEVPQNLSASRPQDRQFILSSKKLLLSDSGFYLCAWREWTGGTEAFFGQGTRLTVV.

This clone was seen a few times. The chain is built from TRBV7-6 and TRBJ1-6; D uncertain. Germline V CDR1 and CDR2: SGHVS, FNYEAQ. V shed 2 bases and J shed 10 bases, with 12 bases lying between them. The CDR3 runs to 14 residues. This CDR3 reads CASSLSRVGSPLHF. Here the CDR3 DNA reads TGTGCCAGCAGCTTAAGTAGGGTTGGATCACCCCTCCACTTT.

This sequence joins TRBV6-4 and TRBJ2-1, with 8 bases aligning to TRBD2. The CDR3 sequence is 16 residues long. Germline V gene data show CDR1 as MRHNA and CDR2 as SNTAGT. J lost 7 bases, V lost 2 bases, and 10 bases had no gene match. CDR3 bases: TGTGCCAGCAGTGACAATCCACGGGGGGGCCTGAATGAGCAGTTCTTC. This translates into CASSDNPRGGLNEQFF.

The chain recombines TRBV7-2 with TRBJ2-7; tentatively, D is TRBD1 (6 bases). This CDR3 spans 15 amino acids. Trimming took off 2 bases at V and 0 bases at J, with 11 bases between the two ends. Germline V gene lookup returns CDR1 SGHTA and CDR2 FQGNSA. The CDR3 DNA follows: TGTGCCAGCAGCTTAAGGGGGATTAGCTCCTACGAGCAGTACTTC. Amino acid sequence: CASSLRGISSYEQYF.

This clone was detected once. Here the CDR3 DNA reads TGCGCCAGCAGTCAACCCTCGGCGGACACTAAAAACATTCAGTACTTC. Translating it yields CASSQPSADTKNIQYF. The rearrangement joins TRBV23-1 to TRBJ2-4, with a possible D match to TRBD1 (5 bases). TRBV23-1 is an ORF for which the function is uncertain. This CDR3 spans 16 amino acids. Trimming stripped 2 bases from V and 4 bases from J, with 15 bases between.

This chain connects TRBV5-4 to TRBJ2-7, with D possibly being TRBD2 (6 bases). Trimming cost V 4 bases and J 1 base, with 12 bases left between them. CDR3 length: 14 amino acids. Germline-derived CDR1 and CDR2 are SGHNT and YYREEE (reference sequence). CDR3 bases: TGTGCCAGCAGCCCGACGGGGGAATCCTACGAGCAGTACTTC. Translated: CASSPTGESYEQYF.

Note on this clone: Compared with germline, one end of the junction differs, possibly owing to a read error. The V call is TRBV7-7, the J call TRBJ2-5; TRBD1 agrees at 7 bases. This CDR3 spans 13 amino acids. Germline V gene lookup returns CDR1 SSHAT and CDR2 FNYEAQ (reference sequence). This CDR3 reads CASSRRQGETQYF. The CDR3 DNA follows: TGTGCTAGCAGCCGCCGACAGGGAGAGACCCAGTACTTC.

This chain uses TRBV30 with TRBJ1-4, with 8 nucleotides matching TRBD1. Trimming took 7 bases from V and 6 from J; bases not matched to a gene: 7. Per the germline V gene, CDR1 is GTSNPN and CDR2 is SVGIG (reference sequence). The CDR3 runs 13 residues. This CDR3 is CAFRQGIYEKLFF. The CDR3, as DNA: TGTGCCTTTCGACAGGGGATTTATGAAAAACTGTTTTTT. Variable domain in full (rest from reference TRBV30 and TRBJ1-4): SQTIHQWPATLVQPVGSPLSLECTVEGTSNPNLYWYRQAAGRGLQLLFYSVGIGQISSEVPQNLSASRPQDRQFILSSKKLLLSDSGFYLCAFRQGIYEKLFFGSGTQLSVL.

V and J are TRBV6-4 and TRBJ1-3; 7 bases line up with TRBD1. CDR3 size: 15 residues. V shed 6 bases and J 0 bases; nucleotides not matched to a gene: 5. CDR1 MRHNA and CDR2 SNTAGT come from the germline V gene. In DNA, the CDR3 is TGTGCCAGCAGCCAACAGGGGACCTCTGGAAACACCATATATTTT. Protein sequence: CASSQQGTSGNTIYF.

This chain links TRBV15 with TRBJ2-5; D uncertain. Germline V gene data show CDR1 as LNHNV and CDR2 as YYDKDF (reference sequence). This CDR3 has 13 residues. Trimming cost V 5 bases and J 2 bases, with 9 bases left between them. The CDR3 nucleotides read TGTGCCACCAGCCGCGGTAGGCAAGAGACCCAGTACTTC. Translated: CATSRGRQETQYF.

Worth noting for this clone: This sample includes further DNA sequences coding for the same CDR3. CDR3 amino acids: CASSRLAGGLTDTQYF. The DNA for the CDR3 is TGTGCCAGCAGCCGACTAGCGGGGGGACTCACAGATACGCAGTATTTT. The V call is TRBV7-9, the J call TRBJ2-3, with 13 bases lining up with TRBD2. The CDR3 contains 16 residues. The V gene's germline CDR1 is SEHNR and CDR2 FQNEAQ (reference sequence). The J segment lost 2 bases and the V segment lost 5 bases, leaving 4 bases of the junction unmatched.

CDR3 in amino acids: CASSAGQGALKAFF. DNA of the CDR3: TGTGCCAGCAGCGCTGGACAGGGGGCCCTTAAAGCTTTCTTT. The chain recombines TRBV2 with TRBJ1-1; TRBD1 matches 11 bases. The V gene end was trimmed by 6 bases and the J gene end by 9 bases; junction bases not matched to a gene: 9. CDR3 length: 14 residues. Looked up from germline, CDR1 is SNHLY and CDR2 is FYNNEI.

The CDR3 sequence is CASSPGTGLNGYTF. The CDR3 DNA reads as TGTGCCAGCAGCCCCGGGACAGGGTTGAATGGCTACACCTTC. The chain employs TRBV7-9 and TRBJ1-2, with 9 positions matching TRBD1. CDR3 length equals 14 residues. From germline, CDR1 is SEHNR and CDR2 FQNEAQ (reference sequence). The V gene end was trimmed by 5 bases and the J gene end by 6 bases; junction bases not matched to a gene: 7. The full variable domain, with the rest looked up from reference TRBV7-9 and TRBJ1-2, is DTGVSQNPRHKITKRGQNVTFRCDPISEHNRLYWYRQTLGQGPEFLTYFQNEAQLEKSRLLSDRFSAERPKGSFSTLEIQRTEQGDSAMYLCASSPGTGLNGYTFGSGTRLTVV.

This clone showed up just a few times. This specimen includes other DNA sequences encoding the same CDR3. The chain recombines TRBV5-1 with TRBJ1-5; 12 positions agree with TRBD1. The CDR3 runs 15 residues. Germline trimming cut 4 bases from V and 6 bases from J; bases unmatched to any gene: 5. Germline V CDR1 and CDR2: SGHRS, YFSETQ. The CDR3 spells CASSPGQGAGQPQHF. CDR3 DNA sequence: TGCGCCAGCAGCCCGGGACAGGGGGCCGGTCAGCCCCAGCATTTT.

Here the CDR3 reads CASRTDRWQFF. The CDR3 bases are TGTGCCAGCAGGACGGACAGGTGGCAGTTCTTC. This chain connects TRBV6-1 to TRBJ2-1; 7 bases fit TRBD1. V shed 6 bases, J shed 12 bases, and the junction held 5 bases outside the gene matches. The CDR3 spans 11 residues. Germline loops: CDR1 MNHNS, CDR2 SASEGT.

Notes on this clone: Other DNA sequences in the sample encode the same CDR3. CDR3 sequence reads: CASSLGQTSYEQYF. CDR3 nucleotides: TGCGCCAGCAGCTTGGGGCAGACCTCCTACGAGCAGTACTTC. The chain carries TRBV5-1 and TRBJ2-7; no firm D call. CDR1 and CDR2 from the germline V gene are SGHRS and YFSETQ. The length of the CDR3 is 14 residues. Trimming pared 0 bases from V and 0 bases from J, leaving 7 bases between.

V usage is TRBV5-1 and J usage is TRBJ2-7; TRBD1 agrees at 8 bases. CDR3 length equals 14 residues. Unmatched junction bases numbered 8, after V lost 4 bases and J lost 5 bases. Per the germline V gene, CDR1 is SGHRS and CDR2 is YFSETQ. This CDR3 reads CASSRTGIENEQYF. CDR3 DNA sequence: TGCGCCAGCAGCCGGACAGGGATCGAAAACGAGCAGTACTTC.

This clone was counted only a few times. This chain joins TRBV19 and TRBJ2-7; D remains unclear. The CDR3 consists of 15 residues. Trimming pared 4 bases from V and 2 bases from J, leaving 15 bases between. Germline CDR1 and CDR2: LNHDA and SQIVND (reference sequence). DNA for the CDR3: TGTGCCAGTAGTACGGGCGCCACACCTCCCTACGAGCAGTACTTC. Amino acid sequence: CASSTGATPPYEQYF.

The rearrangement joins TRBV19 to TRBJ1-1, with 7 positions matching TRBD1. V gave up 5 bases and J gave up 0 bases; unmatched junction bases: 3. Germline CDR1 is LNHDA and CDR2 is SQIVND (reference sequence). This CDR3 comprises 14 residues. The chain's CDR3 is CASSHGQVNTEAFF. The CDR3 coding sequence is TGTGCCAGTAGTCACGGACAGGTGAACACTGAAGCTTTCTTT.